These 22 T cell receptor beta chains were all obtained from the same sample, sequenced in a study of blood T cell repertoires in COVID-19. Sequencing used immunoSEQ multiplex PCR; TCRdb keeps in-frame clones, though not all of them. The table lists under 40,000 clones, 70% to 90% of them singletons, with roughly 32% in the top ten. The sequencing input was peripheral blood. All receptors derive from a man between 65 and 85 years old with active COVID-19.

This clone was observed once. The rearrangement joins TRBV9 to TRBJ2-7, with 10 bases matching TRBD2. The CDR3 contains 15 residues. CDR1 is SGDLS and CDR2 is YYNGEE in the germline V gene. Trimming cost V 3 bases and J 1 base; bases outside gene matches: 4. This CDR3 is CASSAGLAASYEQYF. CDR3 DNA: TGTGCCAGCAGCGCCGGACTAGCGGCTTCCTACGAGCAGTACTTC.

A remark on this clone: One junction end does not reproduce the germline sequence, and a read error may be involved. The chain joins TRBV18 to TRBJ1-1; 8 nucleotides agree with TRBD1. The CDR3 is made up of 15 amino acids. Germline V gives CDR1 KGHSH, CDR2 LQKENI. The CDR3 region is CTSSPPTGGRTEAFF. The CDR3 coding sequence is TGTACCAGCTCACCACCTACAGGGGGTCGAACTGAAGCTTTCTTT.

This clone is a singleton in its sample. This chain joins TRBV18 and TRBJ2-7, with a possible D match to TRBD2 (5 bases). Germline lookup yields CDR1 KGHSH and CDR2 LQKENI. V was shortened by 0 bases and J by 2 bases, with 8 bases between the two germline ends. CDR3 length: 14 residues. The CDR3 nucleotides are TGTGCCAGCTCACCACCCGGGGTGGCCTACGAGCAGTACTTC. Amino acid sequence: CASSPPGVAYEQYF.

The rearrangement joins TRBV7-2 to TRBJ1-6; 10 nucleotides line up with TRBD1. V shed 4 bases, J shed 0 bases, and the junction held 3 bases outside the gene matches. The CDR3 has 17 residues. Germline values: CDR1 SGHTA, CDR2 FQGNSA. CDR3 in amino acids: CASSSGQGSSYNSPLHF. The CDR3 bases are TGTGCCAGCAGCTCGGGACAGGGGAGCTCCTATAATTCACCCCTCCACTTT.

CDR3 in amino acids: CASTMIRGTGELFF. DNA for the CDR3: TGTGCCAGTACCATGATCAGGGGCACCGGGGAGCTGTTTTTT. The chain uses TRBV19 and TRBJ2-2; a weak D match, TRBD1 (6 bases). The length of the CDR3 is 14 residues. Trimming shortened V by 7 bases and J by 4 bases, and 13 bases separated the two germline ends. Germline V gives CDR1 LNHDA, CDR2 SQIVND (reference sequence). The full variable domain, with the rest looked up from reference TRBV19 and TRBJ2-2, is DGGITQSPKYLFRKEGQNVTLSCEQNLNHDAMYWYRQDPGQGLRLIYYSQIVNDFQKGDIAEGYSVSREKKESFPLTVTSAQKNPTAFYLCASTMIRGTGELFFGEGSRLTVL.

The chain couples TRBV4-3 to TRBJ1-1; no reliable D call. The germline gives CDR1 LGHNA, CDR2 YSLEER. V lost 4 bases, J lost 1 base, and 16 bases lay in between. This CDR3 contains 16 residues. CDR3 nucleotides: TGCGCCAGCAGCCTGGTTCCGGGAGAGGGGAACACTGAAGCTTTCTTT. It translates to CASSLVPGEGNTEAFF.

The chain combines TRBV30 with TRBJ1-2; 9 bases are a match to TRBD1. This CDR3 region has 14 residues. Germline-derived CDR1 and CDR2 are GTSNPN and SVGIG (reference sequence). V shed 3 bases, J shed 2 bases, and the junction held 4 bases outside the gene matches. The CDR3 DNA reads as TGTGCCTGGAGGTCCGACAGGGGGAACTATGGCTACACCTTC. Translation gives CAWRSDRGNYGYTF.

V gene TRBV19 combines with J gene TRBJ1-5; D is ambiguous. Germline V CDR1 and CDR2: LNHDA, SQIVND (reference sequence). The CDR3 contains 15 residues. The V and J ends lost 3 bases and 0 bases respectively, with 9 bases between them. CDR3 in amino acids: CASSMYSYSNQPQHF. CDR3 sequence (DNA): TGTGCCAGTAGTATGTACAGTTATAGCAATCAGCCCCAGCATTTT.

CDR3 in amino acids: CASSEWTGGAETQYF. In DNA form, the CDR3 reads TGTGCCAGCAGTGAATGGACAGGGGGCGCAGAGACCCAGTACTTC. V is TRBV2 and J is TRBJ2-5; TRBD1 matches at 11 bases. V lost 2 bases to trimming and J lost 4 bases; unmatched junction nucleotides: 3. Germline V gene sequence: CDR1 SNHLY, CDR2 FYNNEI. The CDR3 is 15 amino acids.

This rearrangement joins TRBV24-1 to TRBJ2-7; D is ambiguous. The length of the CDR3 is 12 residues. Germline V CDR1 and CDR2: KGHDR, SFDVKD. V was clipped by 3 bases and J by 6 bases, with 8 bases between them. The chain's CDR3 is CATSDPDTEQYF. The CDR3 DNA sequence: TGTGCCACCAGTGATCCAGATACCGAGCAGTACTTC.

The chain combines TRBV28 with TRBJ1-2, with TRBD1 matching 9 bases. Trimming removed 2 bases from V and 9 bases from J; junction bases left unmatched: 10. CDR3 size: 15 residues. The germline V gene encodes CDR1 MDHEN and CDR2 SYDVKM. DNA of the CDR3: TGTGCCAGCAGTTTAGTGGGACAGGGATCTTACCGCTACACCTTC. This sequence encodes CASSLVGQGSYRYTF.

J is TRBJ2-7 and V is TRBV5-5; a possible D gene is TRBD2 (5 bases). V was shortened by 4 bases and J by 2 bases, with 13 bases between the two germline ends. Germline CDR1 and CDR2: SGHKS and YYEKEE (reference sequence). The CDR3 contains 14 residues. The CDR3 protein is CASSLGMTTYEQYF. The CDR3 bases are TGTGCCAGCAGCCTCGGGATGACAACCTACGAGCAGTACTTC.

V gene TRBV7-9 combines with J gene TRBJ2-2; the match to TRBD2 covers 8 bases. This CDR3 spans 16 amino acids. V dropped 5 bases and J dropped 1; count of bases not matched to a gene: 6. Germline lookup yields CDR1 SEHNR and CDR2 FQNEAQ (reference sequence). The CDR3 DNA is TGTGCCAGCAGCCTGTTCCGGGGGGGGAACACCGGGGAGCTGTTTTTT. Its protein product is CASSLFRGGNTGELFF.

This clone was detected only a few times. The J gene is TRBJ2-3, the V gene TRBV24-1; 7 nucleotides agree with TRBD1. The CDR3 loop spans 14 amino acids. V lost 8 bases and J lost 1; bases outside the gene matches: 5. CDR1 KGHDR and CDR2 SFDVKD come from the germline V gene. CDR3 coding DNA: TGTGCCACCAAGGGGGCGCTGGGCACAGATACGCAGTATTTT. Translating it yields CATKGALGTDTQYF.

The V and J genes are TRBV30 and TRBJ1-3; D gene uncertain. There are 14 residues in the CDR3. Between the trimmed V and J ends, which lost 3 bases and 0 bases, there was a span of 9 bases. Per germline, CDR1 GTSNPN and CDR2 SVGIG (reference sequence). Written as DNA, the CDR3 is TGTGCCTGGAGCGGGGTCCTCTCTGGAAACACCATATATTTT. Residues: CAWSGVLSGNTIYF.

The chain carries TRBV7-8 and TRBJ2-5, with TRBD1 as a possible D gene (5 bases). In germline, CDR1 is SGHVS, CDR2 FQNEAQ. Between the trimmed V and J ends, which lost 0 bases and 3 bases, there was a span of 5 bases. This CDR3 has 13 amino acids. This chain's CDR3 is CASSLAREETQYF. The CDR3 bases are TGTGCCAGCAGCTTAGCCAGGGAAGAGACCCAGTACTTC.

V usage is TRBV2 and J usage is TRBJ2-2; TRBD1 matches 11 bases. Germline-derived CDR1 and CDR2 are SNHLY and FYNNEI. J lost 6 bases, V lost 8 bases, and 11 bases had no gene match. The CDR3 length is 16 residues. The CDR3, as DNA: TGTGCCAGCTCCGTGGGGACAGGGGGGTTCGCCGGGGAGCTGTTTTTT. Its translation is CASSVGTGGFAGELFF. Full variable domain (remainder filled in from reference TRBV2 and TRBJ2-2): EPEVTQTPSHQVTQMGQEVILRCVPISNHLYFYWYRQILGQKVEFLVSFYNNEISEKSEIFDDQFSVERPDGSNFTLKIRSTKLEDSAMYFCASSVGTGGFAGELFFGEGSRLTVL.

The gene calls are TRBV19 and TRBJ1-5; D not resolved. There are 13 residues in the CDR3. The V end lost 3 bases, the J end lost 6 bases, and 9 bases lay between the germline ends. Germline values: CDR1 LNHDA, CDR2 SQIVND (reference sequence). CDR3 amino acids: CASSMGGSQPQHF. CDR3 bases: TGTGCCAGTAGTATGGGAGGGTCTCAGCCCCAGCATTTT.

J is TRBJ2-2 and V is TRBV11-1; D is perhaps TRBD1 (6 bases). The CDR3 totals 15 residues. From germline, CDR1 is SGHAT and CDR2 FQDESV (reference sequence). V shed 2 bases and J shed 4 bases, with 11 bases lying between them. This chain's CDR3 is CASSLRGFGTGELFF. In DNA, the CDR3 is TGTGCCAGCAGCTTAAGGGGGTTCGGCACCGGGGAGCTGTTTTTT.

The V and J genes are TRBV28 and TRBJ2-1; 10 bases align to TRBD1. The ends lost 7 bases at V and 12 bases at J; junction bases unmatched: 9. CDR3 length: 13 amino acids. The V gene's germline CDR1 is MDHEN and CDR2 SYDVKM. The CDR3 DNA reads TGTGCCAGCACCGGGACAGGGGAAAGTGGGCAGTTCTTC. This translates into CASTGTGESGQFF.

The genes are TRBV30 and TRBJ2-7; no clear D. Trimming removed 3 bases from V and 4 bases from J, with 13 bases in between. Germline values: CDR1 GTSNPN, CDR2 SVGIG (reference sequence). The CDR3 totals 13 residues. The CDR3 spells CAWSPTNKYEQYF. CDR3 coding DNA: TGTGCCTGGAGCCCGACAAATAAGTACGAGCAGTACTTC.

The chain recombines TRBV10-2 with TRBJ1-5, with D uncertain. Germline V gene sequence: CDR1 WSHSY, CDR2 SAAADI. The CDR3 extends over 14 amino acids. Trimming removed 0 bases from V and 5 bases from J, with 8 bases in between. The CDR3, as DNA: TGCGCCAGCAGTGAGTCGGGCGTGGATCAGCCCCAGCATTTT. Protein product: CASSESGVDQPQHF.